These 11 T cell receptor beta chains were sequenced from one sample in a study of control samples from healthy donors and cancer patients. Sequencing used immunoSEQ multiplex PCR; TCRdb keeps in-frame clones, though not all of them. The sample records about 96,000 clones, about 92% being singletons. The sample comprised blood. The receptor set was obtained from a man between 18 and 29 years old in good health.

This rearrangement joins TRBV7-3 to TRBJ2-2; D is uncertain. The V end lost 6 bases, the J end lost 5 bases, and 10 bases lay between the germline ends. Germline V gene data show CDR1 as SGHTA and CDR2 as FQGTGA. There are 13 residues in the CDR3. This CDR3 is CASSSLETGELFF. The DNA for the CDR3 is TGTGCCAGCAGTTCCCTGGAGACCGGGGAGCTGTTTTTT.

This clone appeared a single time. The chain joins TRBV6-5 to TRBJ1-4, with 7 bases matching TRBD1. The V gene end was trimmed by 8 bases and the J gene end by 8 bases; junction bases not matched to a gene: 8. There are 13 residues in the CDR3. CDR1 is MNHEY, CDR2 SVGAGI, per germline. Here the CDR3 reads CASVGQAREKLFF. As DNA, the CDR3 is TGTGCCAGCGTAGGACAGGCACGAGAAAAACTGTTTTTT.

This chain uses TRBV13 with TRBJ2-6; D uncertain. V was trimmed by 3 bases and J by 4 bases, leaving 7 bases between them. The CDR3 extends over 14 amino acids. Germline assignment: CDR1 PRHDT and CDR2 FYEKMQ (reference sequence). CDR3 protein: CASSFPTGANVLTF. The CDR3 DNA reads as TGTGCCAGCAGCTTTCCGACAGGGGCCAACGTCCTGACTTTC.

The chain has TRBV4-2 and TRBJ1-6, with TRBD1 matching over 9 bases. Trimming cost V 4 bases and J 10 bases; bases outside gene matches: 11. CDR1 and CDR2 (germline): LGHNA, YNFKEQ. The CDR3 length is 16 residues. CDR3 nucleotide sequence: TGTGCCAGCAGCCCCGGGACAGGGAAAGAAAACTCACCCCTCCACTTT. Translating gives CASSPGTGKENSPLHF.

The gene calls are TRBV30 and TRBJ1-5, with D possibly matching TRBD1 (5 bases). Trimming removed 3 bases from V and 7 bases from J, with 16 bases in between. Per the germline V gene, CDR1 is GTSNPN and CDR2 is SVGIG (reference sequence). This CDR3 has 14 amino acids. The CDR3 protein is CAWSPGPLEQPQHF. The CDR3 DNA reads TGTGCCTGGAGCCCGGGACCCTTGGAGCAGCCCCAGCATTTT.

This CDR3 is CASSLGGPGPQHF. The CDR3 DNA is TGTGCCAGCAGCCTGGGGGGACCCGGGCCCCAGCATTTT. This chain connects TRBV7-2 to TRBJ1-5, with D maybe TRBD1 (5 bases). The CDR3 is 13 amino acids. V was cut by 5 bases and J by 9 bases, with 14 bases left in between. Germline V gene lookup returns CDR1 SGHTA and CDR2 FQGNSA.

The rearrangement links TRBV4-1 to TRBJ1-4; weak D call: TRBD1 (6 bases). The CDR3 contains 17 residues. V dropped 1 base and J dropped 0 bases, with 12 bases sitting between them. In germline, CDR1 is MGHRA, CDR2 YSYEKL. The CDR3, as DNA: TGCGCCAGCAGCCAAGTTCTACAGGGATCAACTAATGAAAAACTGTTTTTT. Translated, it gives CASSQVLQGSTNEKLFF.

In DNA form, the CDR3 reads TGTGCCAGCTCATCCCAGAACAATGAGCAGTTCTTC. Translating gives CASSSQNNEQFF. This chain joins TRBV18 and TRBJ2-1; D gene ambiguous. Trimming left V 5 bases short and J 5 bases short, with 7 bases between. Germline assignment: CDR1 KGHSH and CDR2 LQKENI. The CDR3 loop spans 12 amino acids.

This clone was counted a single time. The V call is TRBV6-6, the J call TRBJ2-1; 12 bases fit TRBD2. The CDR3 has 21 amino acids. CDR1 and CDR2 (germline): MNHNY, SVGAGI (reference sequence). The ends lost 6 bases at V and 0 bases at J; junction bases unmatched: 18. Here the CDR3 DNA reads TGTGCCAGCAGCACTACTCCGGGACTAGCGGGTTTTTTGAGCTCCTACAATGAGCAGTTCTTC. Translated: CASSTTPGLAGFLSSYNEQFF.

The chain carries TRBV30 and TRBJ1-4; tentatively, D is TRBD1 (5 bases). V was cut by 2 bases and J by 6 bases, with 10 bases left in between. In germline, CDR1 is GTSNPN, CDR2 SVGIG (reference sequence). The CDR3 extends over 13 amino acids. In nucleotides, the CDR3 is TGTGCCTGGAGTCAGGGTCTCGATGAAAAACTGTTTTTT. Residues: CAWSQGLDEKLFF. Looking up the rest from reference TRBV30 and TRBJ1-4 gives the full variable domain: SQTIHQWPATLVQPVGSPLSLECTVEGTSNPNLYWYRQAAGRGLQLLFYSVGIGQISSEVPQNLSASRPQDRQFILSSKKLLLSDSGFYLCAWSQGLDEKLFFGSGTQLSVL.

The CDR3 nucleotides read TGTGCCAGCAGTTCGACAGGGCGTAGGGACGAGCAGTACTTC. Its protein is CASSSTGRRDEQYF. This sequence joins TRBV27 and TRBJ2-7; 7 bases fit TRBD1. Germline-derived CDR1 and CDR2 are MNHEY and SMNVEV (reference sequence). This CDR3 region has 14 residues. V shed 4 bases and J 5 bases; nucleotides not matched to a gene: 8.